This TCR beta chain was documented in a study of beta chain features in type 1 diabetes. The study's findings and limits: Among patients with Type 1 diabetes, TCRB CDR3s were moderately but significantly shorter in every one of the four CD4+ subsets. Any PCR bias toward short templates would affect both groups alike.

The whole isolated RNA underwent reverse transcription, so sequencing captured expressed TCRB transcripts. It was found that naive, central memory and regulatory T cell samples averaged about 3.57 million reads. Libraries were prepared by immunoSEQ multiplex PCR; TCRdb keeps only in-frame clonotypes and omits some of them. The table records 40,000 or so clones, around 52% of them present only once. The CDR3 sequence is 12 residues long. Germline V gene sequence: CDR1 LGHNT, CDR2 FRNRAP. V lost 5 bases, J lost 7 bases, and 11 bases lay in between. As to this clone: Its antigen is as yet unknown.

Source material: Tregs from blood. The chain couples TRBV12-5 to TRBJ1-1; D is perhaps TRBD1 (6 bases). This clonotype was obtained from a woman aged 18 to 35 in good health. The DNA for the CDR3 is TGTGCTAGTGGTCCCGGACAGCATGAAGCTTTCTTT. It is translated as CASGPGQHEAFF.